This TCR beta chain was observed in a study of control samples from healthy donors and cancer patients. This CDR3 spans 17 amino acids. V was trimmed by 4 bases and J by 0 bases, leaving 16 bases between them. Germline CDR1 is LNHDA and CDR2 is SQIVND (reference sequence). This table comes from immunoSEQ multiplex PCR, and its TCRdb copy is limited to in-frame clones, with some not included. The top ten clones hold over 1.3% of a sample with 170,000 or so clones, over 85% of them seen once. This TCR was sampled from a man in his late teens or twenties in good health. Input material: blood. The J gene is TRBJ1-5, the V gene TRBV19; D is uncertain. CDR3 coding DNA: TGTGCCAGTAGTACCCGTCAAGGGCGGAATAGCAATCAGCCCCAGCATTTT. Protein: CASSTRQGRNSNQPQHF.